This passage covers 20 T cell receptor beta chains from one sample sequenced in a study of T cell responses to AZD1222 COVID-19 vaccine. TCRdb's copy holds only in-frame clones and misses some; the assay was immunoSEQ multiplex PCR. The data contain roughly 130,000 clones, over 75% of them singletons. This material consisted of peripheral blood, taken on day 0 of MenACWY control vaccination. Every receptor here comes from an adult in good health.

CDR3 DNA: TGTGCCAGCAGCACCGGGGACAGGGGCTACGAGCAGTACTTC. Its protein product is CASSTGDRGYEQYF. The chain combines TRBV27 with TRBJ2-7; 10 nucleotides match TRBD1. The CDR3 has 14 amino acids. Germline CDR1 and CDR2: MNHEY and SMNVEV (reference sequence). V lost 6 bases and J lost 3; bases outside the gene matches: 5.

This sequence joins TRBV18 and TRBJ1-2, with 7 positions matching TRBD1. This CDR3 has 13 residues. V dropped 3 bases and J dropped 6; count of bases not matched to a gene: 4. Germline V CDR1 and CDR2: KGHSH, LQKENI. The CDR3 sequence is CASSPGTDHGYTF. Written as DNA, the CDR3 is TGTGCCAGCTCACCGGGGACAGACCATGGCTACACCTTC.

CDR3 nucleotide sequence: TGTGCCAGCAGTTTAGCGACTAGCGGGAGCTCCTACGAGCAGTACTTC. It codes for CASSLATSGSSYEQYF. This chain uses TRBV27 with TRBJ2-7, with 12 bases aligning to TRBD2. Losses at the gene ends were 2 bases for V and 0 bases for J; bases not matched to a gene: 2. CDR3 size: 16 residues. CDR1 and CDR2 from the germline V gene are MNHEY and SMNVEV (reference sequence).

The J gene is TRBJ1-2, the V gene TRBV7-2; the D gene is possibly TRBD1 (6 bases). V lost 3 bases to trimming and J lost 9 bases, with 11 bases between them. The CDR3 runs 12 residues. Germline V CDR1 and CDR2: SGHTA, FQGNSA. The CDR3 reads CASSFTTGSYTF. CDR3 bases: TGTGCCAGCAGCTTTACAACAGGGAGCTACACCTTC.

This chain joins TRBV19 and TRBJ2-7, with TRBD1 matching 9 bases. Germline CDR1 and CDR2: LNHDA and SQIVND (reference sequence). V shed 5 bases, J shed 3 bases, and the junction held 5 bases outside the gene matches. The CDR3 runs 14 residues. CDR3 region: CASSARQGDYEQYF. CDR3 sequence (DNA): TGTGCCAGTAGTGCCCGACAGGGGGACTACGAGCAGTACTTC.

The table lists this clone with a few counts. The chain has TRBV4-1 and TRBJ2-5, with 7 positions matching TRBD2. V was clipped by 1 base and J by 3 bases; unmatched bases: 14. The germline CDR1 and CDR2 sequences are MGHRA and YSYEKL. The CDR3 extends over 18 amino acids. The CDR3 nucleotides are TGCGCCAGCAGCCAAGGACGTGATTGGAGAGCGGGAAAAGAGACCCAGTACTTC. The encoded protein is CASSQGRDWRAGKETQYF.

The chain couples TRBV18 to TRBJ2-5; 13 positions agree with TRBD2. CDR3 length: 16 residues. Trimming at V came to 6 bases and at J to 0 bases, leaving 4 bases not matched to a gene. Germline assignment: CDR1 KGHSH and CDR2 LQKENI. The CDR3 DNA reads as TGTGCCAGCTCGCAAGGACTAGCGGGAGACCAAGAGACCCAGTACTTC. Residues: CASSQGLAGDQETQYF.

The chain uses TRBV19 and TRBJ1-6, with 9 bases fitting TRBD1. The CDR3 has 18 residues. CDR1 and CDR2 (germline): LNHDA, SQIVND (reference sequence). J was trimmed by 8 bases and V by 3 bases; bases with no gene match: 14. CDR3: CASSIRPGQGFRDSPLHF. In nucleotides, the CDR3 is TGTGCCAGTAGTATCCGCCCCGGACAGGGGTTCAGAGATTCACCCCTCCACTTT.

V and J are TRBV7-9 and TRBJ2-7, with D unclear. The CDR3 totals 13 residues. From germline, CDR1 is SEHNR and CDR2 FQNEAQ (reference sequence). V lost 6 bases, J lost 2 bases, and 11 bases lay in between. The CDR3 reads CASSSGSTYEQYF. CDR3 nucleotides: TGTGCCAGCAGTTCCGGGTCCACCTACGAGCAGTACTTC.

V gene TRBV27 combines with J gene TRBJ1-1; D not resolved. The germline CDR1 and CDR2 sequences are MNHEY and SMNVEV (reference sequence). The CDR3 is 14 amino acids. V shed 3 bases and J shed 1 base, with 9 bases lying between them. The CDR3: CASSFAPRNTEAFF. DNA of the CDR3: TGTGCCAGCAGTTTCGCCCCAAGGAACACTGAAGCTTTCTTT.

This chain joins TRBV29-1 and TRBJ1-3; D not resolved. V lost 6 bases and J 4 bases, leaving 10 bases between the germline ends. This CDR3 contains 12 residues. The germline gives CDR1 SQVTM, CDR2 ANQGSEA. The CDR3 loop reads CSVNLEGNTIYF. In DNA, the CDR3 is TGCAGCGTCAATTTGGAGGGAAACACCATATATTTT.

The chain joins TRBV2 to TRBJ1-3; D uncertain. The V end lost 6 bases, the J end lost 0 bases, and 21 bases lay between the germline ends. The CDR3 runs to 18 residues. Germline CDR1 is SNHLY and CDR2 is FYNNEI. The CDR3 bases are TGTGCCAGCAGAGTACTGAGCCTTACAAGGACCTCTGGAAACACCATATATTTT. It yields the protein CASRVLSLTRTSGNTIYF. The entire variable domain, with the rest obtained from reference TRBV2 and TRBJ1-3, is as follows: EPEVTQTPSHQVTQMGQEVILRCVPISNHLYFYWYRQILGQKVEFLVSFYNNEISEKSEIFDDQFSVERPDGSNFTLKIRSTKLEDSAMYFCASRVLSLTRTSGNTIYFGEGSWLTVV.

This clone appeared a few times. CDR3 sequence reads: CASSGGWEREGKQYF. The CDR3 coding sequence is TGTGCCAGCAGCGGGGGCTGGGAAAGGGAAGGGAAGCAGTATTTT. This sequence joins TRBV9 and TRBJ2-3; a possible D gene is TRBD1 (5 bases). The CDR3 runs to 15 residues. Germline CDR1 SGDLS, CDR2 YYNGEE. With 3 bases removed from V and 11 bases from J, the gap between germline ends came to 22 bases.

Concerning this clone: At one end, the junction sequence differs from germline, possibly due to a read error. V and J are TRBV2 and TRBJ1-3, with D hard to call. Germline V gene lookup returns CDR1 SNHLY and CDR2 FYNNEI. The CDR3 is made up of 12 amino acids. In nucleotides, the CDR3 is TGTGCCAGCAGTGAATCACGGGCCAAGTTAAACTTT. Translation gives CASSESRAKLNF. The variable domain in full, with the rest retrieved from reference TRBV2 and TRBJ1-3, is EPEVTQTPSHQVTQMGQEVILRCVPISNHLYFYWYRQILGQKVEFLVSFYNNEISEKSEIFDDQFSVERPDGSNFTLKIRSTKLEDSAMYFCASSESRAKLNFGEGSWLTVV.

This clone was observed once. DNA for the CDR3: TGTGCCAGCAGTTTTTTCCGGGAAGCTTTCTTT. Translation: CASSFFREAFF. The chain carries TRBV28 and TRBJ1-1; D unclear. This CDR3 is built from 11 residues. V was shortened by 3 bases and J by 8 bases, with 7 bases between the two germline ends. Germline assignment: CDR1 MDHEN and CDR2 SYDVKM.

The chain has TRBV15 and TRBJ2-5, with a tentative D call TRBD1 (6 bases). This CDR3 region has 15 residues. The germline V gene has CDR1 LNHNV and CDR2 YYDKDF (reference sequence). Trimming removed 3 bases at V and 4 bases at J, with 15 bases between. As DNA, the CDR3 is TGTGCCACCAGCAGTAGCCTCAGGGGCCCAGAGACCCAGTACTTC. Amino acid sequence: CATSSSLRGPETQYF.

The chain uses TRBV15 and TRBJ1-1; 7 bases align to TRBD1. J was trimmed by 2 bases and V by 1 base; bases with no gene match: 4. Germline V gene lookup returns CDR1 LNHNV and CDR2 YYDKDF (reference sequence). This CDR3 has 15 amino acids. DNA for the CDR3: TGTGCCACCAGCAGAGGTGGGACAGCTAACACTGAAGCTTTCTTT. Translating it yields CATSRGGTANTEAFF.

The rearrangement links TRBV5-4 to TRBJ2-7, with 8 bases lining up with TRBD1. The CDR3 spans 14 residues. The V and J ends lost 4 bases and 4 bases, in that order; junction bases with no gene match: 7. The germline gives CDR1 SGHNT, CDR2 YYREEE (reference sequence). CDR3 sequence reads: CASSTTGVRYEQYF. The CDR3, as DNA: TGTGCCAGCAGCACGACAGGGGTTAGGTACGAGCAGTACTTC.

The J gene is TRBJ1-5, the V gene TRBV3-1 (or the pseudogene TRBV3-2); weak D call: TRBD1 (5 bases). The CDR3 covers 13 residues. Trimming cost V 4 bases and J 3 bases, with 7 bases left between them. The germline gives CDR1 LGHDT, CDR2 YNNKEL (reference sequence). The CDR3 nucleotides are TGTGCCAGCAGCCGACAGTTCAATCAGCCCCAGCATTTT. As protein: CASSRQFNQPQHF.

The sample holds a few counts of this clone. The CDR3 bases are TGTGCCGGGGTGGGGGGCCTCAATCAGCCCCAGCATTTT. Amino acid sequence: CAGVGGLNQPQHF. The gene calls are TRBV28 and TRBJ1-5; D may be TRBD1 (6 bases). This CDR3 is built from 13 residues. CDR1 is MDHEN and CDR2 is SYDVKM in the germline V gene. V lost 11 bases and J 3 bases, leaving 14 bases between the germline ends.